Sequencing of this TCR beta chain was carried out in a study of T cell repertoires in cytomegalovirus infection. Study-wide background: Carrying CMV and the relevant HLA type showed in public TCR beta signatures. Whole-study results and caveats: HLA-C-restricted CMV-specific TCR beta clonotypes prevailed in the ex vivo response. Cumulated frequencies of public TCR beta families served to identify carriers of CMV plus the relevant HLA.

This CDR3 region has 13 residues. Trimming left V 6 bases short and J 2 bases short, with 10 bases between. Via MiXCR, TCRdb re-called the reads, giving one row per CDR3 protein. The profile shows about 260,000 distinct CDR3 sequences, roughly 13% of them singletons. Regarding this clonotype: No antigen is known for it.

The TCR was taken from a human donor in good health (CMV status not recorded). Some clones in this sample may be carry-over from other donors' samples. This rearrangement joins TRBV12-3 or TRBV12-4 to TRBJ2-5; tentatively, D is TRBD1 (6 bases). The specimen was PBMCs. CDR3 sequence: CASRGQSQETQYF. The CDR3 DNA follows: TGTGCCAGCAGAGGACAGTCTCAAGAGACCCAGTACTTC.